Listed below are T cell receptor beta chains from one sample, sequenced in a study of shared clonotypes between healthy human individuals. The assay was immunoSEQ multiplex PCR, and TCRdb's table has in-frame clones only and misses some. The sample comprises some 240,000 clones, 60% to 70% of which are singletons, and over 8.5% rests with the top ten. The sample was memory CD4+ T cells sorted from blood. These receptors were collected from a man aged 25 to 40 in good health. Each CDR3 is given with its conserved first and last residue. Each record gives: V gene, clone size, CDR3 protein. Size is stated for part of the rows, as once, few or many counts, or as a class when the clone is expanded.

TRBV18,few,CASSPTSLSNEQFF
TRBV27,NA,CASSLTTGRTEAFF
TRBV7-2,NA,CASRSGGRTGELFF
TRBV6-5,NA,CASSPETSGNNEQFF
TRBV28,few,CASTTSGSSYEQYF
TRBV19,NA,CASHFPGGLAPNTGELFF
TRBV19,NA,CASSTIGTAHGYTF
TRBV2,NA,CASSEAPVNYEQYF
TRBV7-8,NA,CASSLAAGGRWFF
TRBV29-1,NA,CSVVGERDRIRDEQFF
TRBV27,few,CASSLSGGSGRTDTQYF
TRBV28,NA,CASSSVGLAGALEQFF
TRBV11-2,few,CASSKTGEYGYTF
TRBV5-4,NA,CASSLDSFYEQYF
TRBV5-1,NA,CASSLAGGRASEQFF
TRBV5-1,NA,CASSLIGQNTGELFF
TRBV9,few,CASNTRLTDTQYF
TRBV9,NA,CASASQGVTDTQYF
TRBV9,NA,CASSLQTARGEQYF
TRBV6-1,once,CASSVYRGEGGYTF
TRBV19,NA,CASSIVGTAYEQYF
TRBV5-1,once,CASSRGETKRRWAEAFF
TRBV19,NA,CASSISAVSTDTQYF
TRBV28,NA,CASSFSERETQYF
TRBV11-1,NA,CASSRDLQTYEQYF
TRBV5-1,NA,CASSLDTFLGAQYF
TRBV7-2,NA,CASSPGTFNTGELFF
TRBV5-1,NA,CASSPHGGQETQYF
TRBV2,once,CASSSGLSEQYF
TRBV4-3,NA,CASSQDRGTPREQFF
TRBV4-3,once,CASSPQLAGGTHEQFF
TRBV4-1,NA,CASSQDLSSGTEQFF
TRBV5-4,NA,CASSGIQGADGYTF
TRBV2,many,CASSEAPGSSYEQYF
TRBV28,NA,CASTPGSRIYEQYF